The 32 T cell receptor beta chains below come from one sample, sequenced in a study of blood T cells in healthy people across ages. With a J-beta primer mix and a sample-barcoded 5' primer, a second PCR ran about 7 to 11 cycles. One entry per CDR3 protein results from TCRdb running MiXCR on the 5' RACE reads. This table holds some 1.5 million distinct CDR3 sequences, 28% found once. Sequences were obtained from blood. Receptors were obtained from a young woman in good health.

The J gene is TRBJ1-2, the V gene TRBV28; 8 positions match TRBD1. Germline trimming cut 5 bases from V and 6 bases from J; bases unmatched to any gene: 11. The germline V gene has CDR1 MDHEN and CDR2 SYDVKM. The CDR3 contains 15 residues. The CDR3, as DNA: TGTGCCAGCAGTCCACAGGACAGGGTGAGGAATGGCTACACCTTC. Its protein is CASSPQDRVRNGYTF.

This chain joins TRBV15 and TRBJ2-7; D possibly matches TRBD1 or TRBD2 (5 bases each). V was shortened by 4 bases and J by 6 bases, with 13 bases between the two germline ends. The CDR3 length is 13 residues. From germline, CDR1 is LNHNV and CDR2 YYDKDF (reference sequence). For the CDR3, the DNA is TGTGCCACCAGCACCGGGACCGCGCGCGAGCAGTACTTC. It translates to CATSTGTAREQYF.

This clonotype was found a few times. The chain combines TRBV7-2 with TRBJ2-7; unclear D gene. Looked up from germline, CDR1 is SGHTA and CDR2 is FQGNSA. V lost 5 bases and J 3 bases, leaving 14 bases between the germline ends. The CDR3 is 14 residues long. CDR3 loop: CASSVQALNYEQYF. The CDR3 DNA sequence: TGTGCCAGCAGCGTGCAGGCCCTCAACTACGAGCAGTACTTC.

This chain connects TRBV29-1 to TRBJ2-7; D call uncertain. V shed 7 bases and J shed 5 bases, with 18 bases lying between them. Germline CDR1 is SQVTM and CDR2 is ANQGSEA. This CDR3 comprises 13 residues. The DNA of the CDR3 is TGCAGCGCCGAGGCAGGTACTATGGACGAGCAGTACTTC. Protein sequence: CSAEAGTMDEQYF.

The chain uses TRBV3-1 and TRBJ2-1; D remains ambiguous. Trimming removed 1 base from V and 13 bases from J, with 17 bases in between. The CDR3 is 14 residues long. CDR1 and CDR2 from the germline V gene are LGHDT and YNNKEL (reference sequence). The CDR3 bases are TGTGCCAGCAGCCAAGTAGGCTCCCAAGTGACCCAGTTCTTC. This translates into CASSQVGSQVTQFF.

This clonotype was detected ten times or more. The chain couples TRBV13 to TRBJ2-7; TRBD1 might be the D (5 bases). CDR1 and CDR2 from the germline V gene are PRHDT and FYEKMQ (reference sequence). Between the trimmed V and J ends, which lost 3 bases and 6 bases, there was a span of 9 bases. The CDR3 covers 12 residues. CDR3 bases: TGTGCCAGCAGCTTGCTAGGGGTCGAGCAGTACTTC. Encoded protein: CASSLLGVEQYF.

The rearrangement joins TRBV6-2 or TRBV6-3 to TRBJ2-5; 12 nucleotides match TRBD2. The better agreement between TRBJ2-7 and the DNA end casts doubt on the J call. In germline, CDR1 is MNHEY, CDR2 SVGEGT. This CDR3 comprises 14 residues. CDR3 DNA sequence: TGTGCCAGCAGTTACGGGACTAGCGGGCTCGAGCAGTACTTC. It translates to CASSYGTSGLEQYF.

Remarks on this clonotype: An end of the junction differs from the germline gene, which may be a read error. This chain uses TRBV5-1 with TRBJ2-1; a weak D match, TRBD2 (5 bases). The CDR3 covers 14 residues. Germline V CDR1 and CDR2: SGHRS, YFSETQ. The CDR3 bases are TGCGCCATCAGCGTAGGGCTAGCTCACAATGAGCAGTTCTTC. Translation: CAISVGLAHNEQFF.

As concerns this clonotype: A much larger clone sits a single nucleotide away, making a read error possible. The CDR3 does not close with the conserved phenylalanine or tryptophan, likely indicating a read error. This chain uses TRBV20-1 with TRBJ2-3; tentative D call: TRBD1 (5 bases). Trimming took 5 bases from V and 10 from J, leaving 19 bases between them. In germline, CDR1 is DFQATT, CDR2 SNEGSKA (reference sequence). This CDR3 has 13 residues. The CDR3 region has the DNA TGCAGTGCTCTTCCGGCAGGCAGGGCAGCGCAGTATTTA. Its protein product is CSALPAGRAAQYL.

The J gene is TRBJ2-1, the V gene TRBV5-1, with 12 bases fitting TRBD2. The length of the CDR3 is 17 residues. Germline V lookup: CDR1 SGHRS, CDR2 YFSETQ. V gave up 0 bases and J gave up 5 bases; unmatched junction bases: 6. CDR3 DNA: TGCGCCAGCAGCTTGGGGAAACTAGCGGGGGGACACAATGAGCAGTTCTTC. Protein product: CASSLGKLAGGHNEQFF.

This CDR3 reads CASAPRTNEKLFF. The DNA for the CDR3 is TGTGCCAGCGCCCCCAGAACTAATGAAAAACTGTTTTTT. This chain joins TRBV12-3 or TRBV12-4 and TRBJ1-4; no reliable D call. Trimming removed 8 bases from V and 1 base from J, with 8 bases in between. The length of the CDR3 is 13 residues.

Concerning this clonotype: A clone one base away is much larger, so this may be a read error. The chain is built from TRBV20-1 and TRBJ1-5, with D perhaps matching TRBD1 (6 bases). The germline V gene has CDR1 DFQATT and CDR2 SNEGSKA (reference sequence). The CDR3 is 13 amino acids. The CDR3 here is CRARGDLNQPQHF. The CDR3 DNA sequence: TGCAGGGCGAGGGGGGACCTCAATCAGCCCCAGCATTTT.

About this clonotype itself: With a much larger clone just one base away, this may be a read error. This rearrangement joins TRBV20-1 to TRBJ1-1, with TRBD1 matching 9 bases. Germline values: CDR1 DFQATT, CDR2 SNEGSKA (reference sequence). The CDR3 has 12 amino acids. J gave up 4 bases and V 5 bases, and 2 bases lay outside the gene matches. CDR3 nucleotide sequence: TGCAGTGCTTGGACAGGGGTCACTGAAGCTTTCTTT. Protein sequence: CSAWTGVTEAFF.

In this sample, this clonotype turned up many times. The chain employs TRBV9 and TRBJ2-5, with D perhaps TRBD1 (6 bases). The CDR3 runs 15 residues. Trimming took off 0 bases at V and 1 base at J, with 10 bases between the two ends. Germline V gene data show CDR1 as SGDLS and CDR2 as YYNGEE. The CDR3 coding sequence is TGTGCCAGCAGCGTAGCTACAGGGATCCAAGAGACCCAGTACTTC. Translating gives CASSVATGIQETQYF. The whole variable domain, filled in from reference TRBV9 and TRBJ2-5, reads DSGVTQTPKHLITATGQRVTLRCSPRSGDLSVYWYQQSLDQGLQFLIQYYNGEERAKGNILERFSAQQFPDLHSELNLSSLELGDSALYFCASSVATGIQETQYFGPGTRLLVL.

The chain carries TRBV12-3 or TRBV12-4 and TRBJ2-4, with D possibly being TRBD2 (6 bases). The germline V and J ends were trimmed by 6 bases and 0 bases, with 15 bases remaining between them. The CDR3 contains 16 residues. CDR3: CASSRRAGGAKNIQYF. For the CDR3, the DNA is TGTGCCAGCAGCCGGAGGGCCGGTGGAGCCAAAAACATTCAGTACTTC.

The CDR3 reads CASSPGGVAPHEQYF. As DNA, the CDR3 is TGTGCCAGCAGCCCCGGCGGGGTAGCACCCCACGAGCAGTACTTC. The rearrangement links TRBV3-1 to TRBJ2-7; possible D gene TRBD2, 6 bases. Germline loops: CDR1 LGHDT, CDR2 YNNKEL (reference sequence). V was trimmed by 4 bases and J by 5 bases, leaving 18 bases between them. The CDR3 covers 15 residues.

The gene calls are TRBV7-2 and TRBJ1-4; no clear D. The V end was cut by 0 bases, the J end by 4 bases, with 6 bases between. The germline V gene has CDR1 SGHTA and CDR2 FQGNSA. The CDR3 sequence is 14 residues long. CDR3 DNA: TGTGCCAGCAGCTTAGCCCTGGGTAATGAAAAACTGTTTTTT. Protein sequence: CASSLALGNEKLFF.

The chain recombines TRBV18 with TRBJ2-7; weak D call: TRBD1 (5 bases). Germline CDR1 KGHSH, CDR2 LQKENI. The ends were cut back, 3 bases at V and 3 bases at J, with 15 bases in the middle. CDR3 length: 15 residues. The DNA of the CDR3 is TGTGCCAGCTCACCGAGTGACAGCTTAAGCTACGAGCAGTACTTC. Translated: CASSPSDSLSYEQYF.

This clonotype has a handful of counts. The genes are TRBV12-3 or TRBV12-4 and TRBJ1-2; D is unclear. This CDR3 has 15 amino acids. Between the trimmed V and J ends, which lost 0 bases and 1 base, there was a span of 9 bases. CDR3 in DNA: TGTGCCAGCAGTTTAGCGTACGCAGTTAACTATGGCTACACCTTC. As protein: CASSLAYAVNYGYTF.

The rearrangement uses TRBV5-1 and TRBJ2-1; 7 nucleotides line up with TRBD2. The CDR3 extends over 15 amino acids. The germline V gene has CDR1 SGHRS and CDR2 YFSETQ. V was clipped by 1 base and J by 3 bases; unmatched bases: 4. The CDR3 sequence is CASSLKAGLYNEQFF. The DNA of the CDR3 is TGCGCCAGCAGCTTGAAAGCGGGGCTCTACAATGAGCAGTTCTTC.

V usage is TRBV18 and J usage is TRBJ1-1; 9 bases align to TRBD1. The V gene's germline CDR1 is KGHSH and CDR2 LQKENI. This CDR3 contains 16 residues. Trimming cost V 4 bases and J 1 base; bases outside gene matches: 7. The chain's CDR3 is CASSLGQGGTNTEAFF. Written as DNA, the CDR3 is TGTGCCAGCTCACTGGGACAGGGCGGGACGAACACTGAAGCTTTCTTT.

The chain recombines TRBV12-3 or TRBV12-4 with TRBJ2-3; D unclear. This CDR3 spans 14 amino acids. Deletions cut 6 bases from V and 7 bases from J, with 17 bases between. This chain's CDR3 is CASRWTMSAHTQYF. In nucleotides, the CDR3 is TGTGCCAGCAGATGGACGATGAGCGCACATACGCAGTATTTT.

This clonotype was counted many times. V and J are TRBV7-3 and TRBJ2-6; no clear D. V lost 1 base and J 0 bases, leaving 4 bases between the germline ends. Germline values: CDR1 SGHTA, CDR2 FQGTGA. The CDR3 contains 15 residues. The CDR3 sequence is CASSLIRSGANVLTF. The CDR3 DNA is TGTGCCAGCAGCTTAATCCGCTCTGGGGCCAACGTCCTGACTTTC.

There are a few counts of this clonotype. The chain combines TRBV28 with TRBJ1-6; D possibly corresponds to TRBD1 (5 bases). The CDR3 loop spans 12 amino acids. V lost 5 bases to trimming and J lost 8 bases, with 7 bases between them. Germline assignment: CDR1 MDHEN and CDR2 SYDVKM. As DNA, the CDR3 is TGTGCCAGCAGTGTGACAGATTCACCCCTCCACTTT. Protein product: CASSVTDSPLHF.

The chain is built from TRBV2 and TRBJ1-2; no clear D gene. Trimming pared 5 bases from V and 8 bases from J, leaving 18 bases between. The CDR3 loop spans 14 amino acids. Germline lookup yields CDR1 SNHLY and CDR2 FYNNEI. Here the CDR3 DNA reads TGTGCCAGCAGTAAATCGGACGGTCCCGGGGGCTACACCTTC. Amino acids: CASSKSDGPGGYTF.

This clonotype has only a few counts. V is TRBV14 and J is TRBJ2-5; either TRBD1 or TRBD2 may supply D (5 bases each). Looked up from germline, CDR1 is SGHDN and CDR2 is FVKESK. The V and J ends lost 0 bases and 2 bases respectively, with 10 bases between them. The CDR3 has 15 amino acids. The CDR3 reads CASSQEWGFQETQYF. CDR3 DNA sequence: TGTGCCAGCAGCCAAGAGTGGGGGTTTCAAGAGACCCAGTACTTC.

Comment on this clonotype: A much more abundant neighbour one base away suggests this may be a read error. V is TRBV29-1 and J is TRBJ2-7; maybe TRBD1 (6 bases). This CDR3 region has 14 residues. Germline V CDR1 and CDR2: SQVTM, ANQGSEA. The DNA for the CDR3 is TGCGGCGTTGCGAAGGGGGAGACGACCTACGAGCAGTACTTC. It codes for CGVAKGETTYEQYF.

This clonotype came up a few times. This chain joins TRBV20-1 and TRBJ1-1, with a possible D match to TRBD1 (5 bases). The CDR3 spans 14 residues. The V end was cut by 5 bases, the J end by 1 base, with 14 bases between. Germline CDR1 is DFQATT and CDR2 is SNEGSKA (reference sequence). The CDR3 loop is CSALLNGGNTEAFF. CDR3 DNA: TGCAGTGCTCTACTTAATGGGGGGAACACTGAAGCTTTCTTT.

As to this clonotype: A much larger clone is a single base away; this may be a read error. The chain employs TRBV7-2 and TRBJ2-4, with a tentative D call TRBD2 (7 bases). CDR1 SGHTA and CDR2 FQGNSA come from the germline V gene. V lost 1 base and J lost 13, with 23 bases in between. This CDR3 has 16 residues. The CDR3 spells CASSLVAGAGYNEQYF. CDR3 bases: TGTGCCAGCAGCTTAGTGGCGGGGGCGGGGTACAATGAGCAGTACTTC.

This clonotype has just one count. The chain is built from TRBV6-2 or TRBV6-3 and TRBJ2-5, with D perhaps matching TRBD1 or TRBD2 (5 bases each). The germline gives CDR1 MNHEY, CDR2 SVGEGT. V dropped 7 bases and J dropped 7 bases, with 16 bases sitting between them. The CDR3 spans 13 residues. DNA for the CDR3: TGTGCCAGCACTCGGGACGAGGTGCGGACCCAGTACTTC. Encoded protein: CASTRDEVRTQYF.

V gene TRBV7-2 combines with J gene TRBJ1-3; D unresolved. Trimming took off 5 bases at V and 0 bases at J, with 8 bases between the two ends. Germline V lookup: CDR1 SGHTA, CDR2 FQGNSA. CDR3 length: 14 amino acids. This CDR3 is CASSRPSSGNTIYF. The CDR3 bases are TGTGCCAGCAGCAGACCAAGCTCTGGAAACACCATATATTTT.

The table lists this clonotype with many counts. The CDR3 sequence: CASSPRTMGEQYF. CDR3 sequence (DNA): TGTGCCAGCAGTCCCCGGACCATGGGAGAGCAGTACTTC. V usage is TRBV12-3 or TRBV12-4 and J usage is TRBJ2-7; D gene ambiguous. V dropped 5 bases and J dropped 7 bases, with 15 bases sitting between them. This CDR3 comprises 13 residues.